This TCR beta chain originates from a study of shared clonotypes between healthy human individuals. Study-level results: Inspection by rarefaction showed sorted-subset sequencing to be incomplete despite large depth.

A remark on this clone: Its cognate antigen is unknown.

V lost 5 bases, J lost 5 bases, and 9 bases lay in between. Germline V gene lookup returns CDR1 MDHEN and CDR2 SYDVKM. This CDR3 has 12 residues. For every subset, genomic DNA was evenly distributed across several immunoSEQ plates. Assay used: immunoSEQ multiplex PCR; TCRdb lists only in-frame clones, some missing. The data hold 600,000 to 750,000 clones, with approximately 77% observed a single time. Memory CD4+ cells were the fraction left after CD45RA+ naive selection. The sequencing input was memory CD4+ T cells sorted from blood. Sample subset: CD45RA-negative fraction. This clonotype was sampled from a woman aged 25 to 39 in good health. The gene calls are TRBV28 and TRBJ1-2; tentative D call: TRBD1 (6 bases). This chain's CDR3 is CASSTGWYGYTF. CDR3 bases: TGTGCCAGCAGTACAGGGTGGTATGGCTACACCTTC.